The 18 T cell receptor beta chains below all came from one sample that was sequenced in a study of shared clonotypes between healthy human individuals. Terminally differentiated effector memory CD45RA+ cells were left out of the naive CD8 fraction, which was CD45RO-negative and positively selected for CCR7. Clones were read by immunoSEQ multiplex PCR, and TCRdb kept only the in-frame ones, dropping some. The data contain about 2.1 million clones, approximately 94% of them singletons. The sequenced material came from naive CD8+ T cells from PBMCs. These receptors originate from a man between 18 and 35 years old in good health. Some clones in this sample may be carry-over from other donors' samples.

This clone was observed once. The chain links TRBV12-1 to TRBJ2-2; the D call in the table, TRBD2, was not verified against the DNA. TRBV12-1 is recorded as a pseudogene. The CDR3 is 16 amino acids. The CDR3 loop is CASSYPLSVNTGELFF. The CDR3 coding sequence is TGTGCCAGCAGCTATCCCCTTAGTGTGAACACCGGGGAGCTGTTTTTT.

The rearrangement links TRBV4-1 to TRBJ1-1; D not certain. Germline-derived CDR1 and CDR2 are MGHRA and YSYEKL. The CDR3 contains 15 residues. The V end was cut by 0 bases, the J end by 0 bases, with 8 bases between. This chain's CDR3 is CASSQDKVMNTEAFF. The CDR3 region has the DNA TGCGCCAGCAGCCAAGATAAGGTAATGAACACTGAAGCTTTCTTT.

For the CDR3, the DNA is TGTGCCAGCAGTGAAAGGATGGCAAGCGGGAGGTACGAGCAGTACTTC. Its protein product is CASSERMASGRYEQYF. The chain recombines TRBV25-1 with TRBJ2-7; TRBD2 matches at 9 bases. Germline V lookup: CDR1 MGHDK, CDR2 SYGVNS. Germline trimming cut 2 bases from V and 4 bases from J; bases unmatched to any gene: 9. The CDR3 has 16 amino acids.

The chain carries TRBV9 and TRBJ2-7; tentative D call: TRBD1 (6 bases). Trimming took 0 bases from V and 2 from J, leaving 9 bases between them. Germline V gene sequence: CDR1 SGDLS, CDR2 YYNGEE. CDR3 size: 14 residues. CDR3 sequence: CASSVAGVAYEQYF. In DNA form, the CDR3 reads TGTGCCAGCAGCGTAGCAGGGGTCGCCTACGAGCAGTACTTC. Full variable domain (outside the CDR3, taken from reference TRBV9 and TRBJ2-7): DSGVTQTPKHLITATGQRVTLRCSPRSGDLSVYWYQQSLDQGLQFLIQYYNGEERAKGNILERFSAQQFPDLHSELNLSSLELGDSALYFCASSVAGVAYEQYFGPGTRLTVT.

The rearrangement uses TRBV7-9 and TRBJ2-7; 7 bases match TRBD2. Per germline, CDR1 SEHNR and CDR2 FQNEAQ (reference sequence). This CDR3 has 15 residues. V was pared by 4 bases and J by 1 base, with 7 bases of the junction left unmatched. The CDR3 region has the DNA TGTGCCAGCAGCTCACTCCGGGACTATTCCTACGAGCAGTACTTC. Translating gives CASSSLRDYSYEQYF.

The rearrangement links TRBV30 to TRBJ2-7, with D perhaps TRBD1 or TRBD2 (6 bases each). The CDR3 consists of 14 residues. Looked up from germline, CDR1 is GTSNPN and CDR2 is SVGIG (reference sequence). The V end was cut by 3 bases, the J end by 1 base, with 13 bases between. The CDR3 nucleotides are TGTGCCTGGAGGTGGGGGGCTCTGTCCTACGAGCAGTACTTC. Translated: CAWRWGALSYEQYF. The full variable domain, in which reference TRBV30 and TRBJ2-7 provide the parts outside the CDR3, is SQTIHQWPATLVQPVGSPLSLECTVEGTSNPNLYWYRQAAGRGLQLLFYSVGIGQISSEVPQNLSASRPQDRQFILSSKKLLLSDSGFYLCAWRWGALSYEQYFGPGTRLTVT.

This clone was seen more than once but under ten times. The chain uses TRBV6-4 and TRBJ1-1, with D unclear. The CDR3 sequence is 14 residues long. Germline CDR1 reads MRHNA; CDR2 reads SNTAGT. V lost 3 bases, J lost 2 bases, and 10 bases lay in between. The chain's CDR3 is CASSDYVGNTEAFF. As DNA, the CDR3 is TGTGCCAGCAGTGATTACGTAGGAAACACTGAAGCTTTCTTT.

The gene calls are TRBV9 and TRBJ2-1; tentative D call: TRBD2 (6 bases). Trimming removed 1 base at V and 0 bases at J, with 11 bases between. From germline, CDR1 is SGDLS and CDR2 YYNGEE. This CDR3 spans 16 amino acids. The CDR3 nucleotides are TGTGCCAGCAGCGTACGGGCGGGGAGCTCCTACAATGAGCAGTTCTTC. Translating gives CASSVRAGSSYNEQFF.

The V and J genes are TRBV9 and TRBJ2-1, with 7 bases lining up with TRBD1. This CDR3 is built from 18 residues. The germline V gene encodes CDR1 SGDLS and CDR2 YYNGEE. V lost 3 bases and J lost 5; bases outside the gene matches: 17. CDR3 nucleotide sequence: TGTGCCAGCAGCGCGTCAAGACTCCCGGGACAGAAAAACAATGAGCAGTTCTTC. Translated: CASSASRLPGQKNNEQFF.

The chain is built from TRBV5-6 and TRBJ2-3; a weak D match, TRBD1 (6 bases). This CDR3 region has 16 residues. The germline gives CDR1 SGHDT, CDR2 YYEEEE. Trimming stripped 1 base from V and 2 bases from J, with 14 bases between. The CDR3 bases are TGTGCCAGCAGCTTGTGGACAGAGATTGTCACAGATACGCAGTATTTT. It codes for CASSLWTEIVTDTQYF.

This chain uses TRBV28 with TRBJ2-5; 10 bases agree with TRBD2. J gave up 1 base and V 2 bases, and 4 bases lay outside the gene matches. This CDR3 contains 16 residues. Looked up from germline, CDR1 is MDHEN and CDR2 is SYDVKM. CDR3 DNA sequence: TGTGCCAGCAGTTTACTCCCTAGCGGGAGCCAAGAGACCCAGTACTTC. This encodes CASSLLPSGSQETQYF. The full variable domain, with the rest looked up from reference TRBV28 and TRBJ2-5, is DVKVTQSSRYLVKRTGEKVFLECVQDMDHENMFWYRQDPGLGLRLIYFSYDVKMKEKGDIPEGYSVSREKKERFSLILESASTNQTSMYLCASSLLPSGSQETQYFGPGTRLLVL.

The rearrangement joins TRBV19 to TRBJ1-1; 8 bases align to TRBD1. This CDR3 comprises 17 residues. J was trimmed by 1 base and V by 6 bases; bases with no gene match: 13. The germline CDR1 and CDR2 sequences are LNHDA and SQIVND (reference sequence). DNA for the CDR3: TGTGCCAGTAGCCGACTCCGGGACAGGACCCAGAACACTGAAGCTTTCTTT. Translated: CASSRLRDRTQNTEAFF.

The chain couples TRBV5-6 to TRBJ2-1, with D possibly being TRBD2 (5 bases). CDR1 SGHDT and CDR2 YYEEEE come from the germline V gene. The CDR3 runs 18 residues. The V and J ends lost 3 bases and 0 bases respectively, with 19 bases between them. The CDR3 here is CASSSRVAAVSSYNEQFF. The CDR3 nucleotides are TGTGCCAGCAGCTCCCGCGTTGCAGCGGTAAGCTCCTACAATGAGCAGTTCTTC.

The chain recombines TRBV28 with TRBJ1-2, with D perhaps TRBD1 (6 bases). Germline assignment: CDR1 MDHEN and CDR2 SYDVKM. This CDR3 has 14 residues. Trimming took 2 bases from V and 5 from J, leaving 12 bases between them. Here the CDR3 DNA reads TGTGCCAGCAGTTTAACCAGGACAGTTTATGGCTACACCTTC. Residues: CASSLTRTVYGYTF.

In its sample, this clone was seen once. J is TRBJ2-3 and V is TRBV4-1; D unclear. Germline CDR1 and CDR2: MGHRA and YSYEKL. The CDR3 sequence is 15 residues long. Between the trimmed V and J ends, which lost 1 base and 0 bases, there was a span of 8 bases. The CDR3 DNA reads TGCGCCAGCAGCCAAGGCCCGCAGAGCACAGATACGCAGTATTTT. Its protein product is CASSQGPQSTDTQYF.

The chain couples TRBV28 to TRBJ2-4; 13 bases map to TRBD2. CDR1 and CDR2 from the germline V gene are MDHEN and SYDVKM. Unmatched junction bases numbered 9, after V lost 3 bases and J lost 1 base. The CDR3 consists of 19 residues. CDR3 coding DNA: TGTGCCAGCAGTTTCTTAGGGACTAGCGGGATAGGGGCCAAAAACATTCAGTACTTC. It codes for CASSFLGTSGIGAKNIQYF.

The chain has TRBV5-5 and TRBJ1-1, with a weak D call TRBD1 (5 bases). The V end was cut by 0 bases, the J end by 6 bases, with 12 bases between. CDR3 length equals 14 residues. The germline gives CDR1 SGHKS, CDR2 YYEKEE (reference sequence). Here the CDR3 reads CASSLVVPGPEAFF. DNA for the CDR3: TGTGCCAGCAGCTTGGTGGTGCCGGGGCCTGAAGCTTTCTTT.

The count of this clone is one. This chain links TRBV5-1 with TRBJ2-3; no definite D call. The CDR3 covers 12 residues. V shed 4 bases and J shed 2 bases, with 5 bases lying between them. The germline gives CDR1 SGHRS, CDR2 YFSETQ. CDR3 in amino acids: CASSTTTDTQYF. The CDR3 coding sequence is TGCGCCAGCAGCACAACCACAGATACGCAGTATTTT.